This T cell receptor (beta chain) was identified during a study of T cell responses to AZD1222 COVID-19 vaccine. Study results and limitations: Spike-specific TCR depth and breadth grew after two AZD1222 doses. Unmutated variant regions are reportedly targeted by nearly half of spike-specific TCRs. At baseline, just a handful of AZD1222 recipients tested seropositive. Females outnumbered males among donors, who were mostly white British; clonal diversity was possibly underestimated.

Using immunoSEQ multiplex PCR, the repertoire was profiled, and TCRdb retains in-frame clones only, with some absent. The sample lists almost 55,000 clones; about 80% were seen once. The junction had 10 bases not matched to a gene; V was cut back by 3 bases and J by 9 bases. Germline lookup yields CDR1 MGHDK and CDR2 SYGVNS. The CDR3 has 14 residues. Points on this clone: Its antigen is undetermined.

The chain links TRBV25-1 to TRBJ1-2; 7 bases agree with TRBD1. The sequence was obtained from an adult in good health. The sample was peripheral blood, taken on day 0 of AZD1222 vaccination. The CDR3 protein is CASSEVGQFHRYTF. In DNA form, the CDR3 reads TGTGCCAGCAGTGAGGTGGGACAGTTCCATCGCTACACCTTC.